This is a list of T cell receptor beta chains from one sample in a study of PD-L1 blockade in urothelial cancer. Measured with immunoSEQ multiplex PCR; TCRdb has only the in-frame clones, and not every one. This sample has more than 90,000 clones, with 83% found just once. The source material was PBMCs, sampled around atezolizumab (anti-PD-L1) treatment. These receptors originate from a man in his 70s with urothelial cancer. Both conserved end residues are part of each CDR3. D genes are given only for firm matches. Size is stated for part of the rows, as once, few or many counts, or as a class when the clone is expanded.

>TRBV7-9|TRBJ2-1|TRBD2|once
TGTGCCAGCAGCCCTTTGCCCGAACTAGCGGGGGGATTTGACAATGAGCAGTTCTTC
CASSPLPELAGGFDNEQFF
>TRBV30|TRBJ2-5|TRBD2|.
TGTGCCTGGAGAGTAAGCGGGAGTCTTGAGACCCAGTACTTC
CAWRVSGSLETQYF
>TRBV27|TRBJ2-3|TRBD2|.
TGTGCCAGCAGTTTAACCCTAGCGGGGACTGTAGGCACAGATACGCAGTATTTT
CASSLTLAGTVGTDTQYF
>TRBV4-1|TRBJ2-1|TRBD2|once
TGCGCCAGCAGGGTCGGGACTAGCGGGGGGAATGAGCAGTTCTTC
CASRVGTSGGNEQFF
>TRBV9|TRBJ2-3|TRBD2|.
TGTGCCAGCAGCTTACTTTCCGGGACTACCGTAGGGGCGCAGTATTTT
CASSLLSGTTVGAQYF
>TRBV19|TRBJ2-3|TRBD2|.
TGTGCCAGCAACTCGGCCGTTGGCGGGAGGAGAGATACGCAGTATTTT
CASNSAVGGRRDTQYF
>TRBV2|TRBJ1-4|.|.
TGTGCCAGCAGTGAACAGGGAGGTGAAAAACTGTTTTTT
CASSEQGGEKLFF
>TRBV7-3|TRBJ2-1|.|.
TGTGCCAGCAGCTTTTCTGGGCTCGACAATGAGCAGTTCTTC
CASSFSGLDNEQFF
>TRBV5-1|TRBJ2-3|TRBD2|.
TGCGCCAGCAGCTTGTACGGGGGGGGGCCAGATACGCAGTATTTT
CASSLYGGGPDTQYF
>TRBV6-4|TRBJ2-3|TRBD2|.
TGTGCCAGCAGCCGGGACTATTCAGATACGCAGTATTTT
CASSRDYSDTQYF
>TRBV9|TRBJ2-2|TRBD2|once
TGTGCCAGCAGCCCAGCACGACTAGCAAACACCGGGGAGCTGTTTTTT
CASSPARLANTGELFF
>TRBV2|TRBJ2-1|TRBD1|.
TGTGCCAGCAGGGCCCGGACAGGGGACGTGGATGAGCAGTTCTTC
CASRARTGDVDEQFF
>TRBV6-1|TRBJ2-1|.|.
TGTGCCAGCAGTGAAGCAGGGGACAATGAGCAGTTCTTC
CASSEAGDNEQFF
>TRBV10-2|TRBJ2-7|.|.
TGCGCCAGCAGATCCCCCCGGGTATACGAGCAGTACTTC
CASRSPRVYEQYF
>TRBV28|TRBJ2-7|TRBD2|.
TGTGCCAGCAGTTTAGTACGACTAGCGGTTTACGAGCAGTACTTC
CASSLVRLAVYEQYF
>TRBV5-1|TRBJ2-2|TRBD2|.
TGCGCCAGCAGCTTGTCGGGGGGTCAGACCGGGGAGCTGTTTTTT
CASSLSGGQTGELFF